These 30 T cell receptor beta chains share one sample of origin, sequenced in a study of PD-1 blockade in classical Hodgkin lymphoma. Documented time point: newly diagnosed, previously untreated cHL patient sample. Magnetic negative selection was used to purify CD4+ T cells from PBMCs that had been thawed. The method was immunoSEQ multiplex PCR; TCRdb's version includes in-frame clones alone and lacks a portion of them. The sample comprises about 20,000 clones, under 85% of which are singletons, and approximately 1.3% rests with the top ten. The sample was CD4+ T cells from blood. Receptor source: a human donor with classical Hodgkin lymphoma.

This chain uses TRBV4-2 with TRBJ2-7, with a weak D call TRBD2 (5 bases). The germline V gene has CDR1 LGHNA and CDR2 YNFKEQ. There are 19 residues in the CDR3. V shed 3 bases and J shed 7 bases, with 31 bases lying between them. CDR3 residues: CASSQDPSGSSGQVREQYF. For the CDR3, the DNA is TGTGCCAGCAGCCAGGACCCCTCTGGGAGCAGTGGCCAGGTTCGGGAGCAGTACTTC.

This clone was observed a handful of times. The gene calls are TRBV15 and TRBJ1-1; D uncertain. V was shortened by 0 bases and J by 0 bases, with 11 bases between the two germline ends. The CDR3 spans 16 residues. The germline V gene encodes CDR1 LNHNV and CDR2 YYDKDF (reference sequence). CDR3 bases: TGTGCCACCAGCAGAGAGATATCACAGATGAACACTGAAGCTTTCTTT. It encodes CATSREISQMNTEAFF.

The chain links TRBV5-1 to TRBJ2-1, with 8 bases identical to TRBD2. J was trimmed by 5 bases and V by 6 bases; bases with no gene match: 10. The CDR3 sequence is 15 residues long. Germline V CDR1 and CDR2: SGHRS, YFSETQ. The CDR3 reads CASTPITSGDNEQFF. The CDR3 region has the DNA TGCGCCAGCACCCCAATAACTAGCGGAGACAATGAGCAGTTCTTC.

The J gene is TRBJ1-2, the V gene TRBV19; 8 positions match TRBD1. Germline CDR1 reads LNHDA; CDR2 reads SQIVND (reference sequence). CDR3 length: 12 amino acids. Germline trimming cut 8 bases from V and 1 base from J; bases unmatched to any gene: 0. The CDR3 is CASGQGNYGYTF. In nucleotides, the CDR3 is TGTGCCAGTGGACAGGGTAACTATGGCTACACCTTC.

This chain connects TRBV28 to TRBJ2-2, with D perhaps being TRBD1 or TRBD2 (6 bases each). Trimming shortened V by 1 base and J by 7 bases, and 13 bases separated the two germline ends. Germline assignment: CDR1 MDHEN and CDR2 SYDVKM. The CDR3 totals 15 residues. This CDR3 reads CASSLSLGGGGELFF. The CDR3 DNA reads as TGTGCCAGCAGTTTATCTCTCGGGGGCGGCGGGGAGCTGTTTTTT.

This sequence joins TRBV6-5 and TRBJ1-4, with 10 bases aligning to TRBD1. V shed 5 bases, J shed 7 bases, and the junction held 7 bases outside the gene matches. The germline CDR1 and CDR2 sequences are MNHEY and SVGAGI. The CDR3 totals 15 residues. The CDR3 DNA reads TGTGCCAGCAGTCACGACAGGGGGCACAGTGAAAAACTGTTTTTT. Its translation is CASSHDRGHSEKLFF.

This sequence joins TRBV11-1 and TRBJ2-1, with a possible D match to TRBD2 (5 bases). The CDR3 contains 15 residues. Per the germline V gene, CDR1 is SGHAT and CDR2 is FQDESV (reference sequence). V lost 5 bases and J 4 bases, leaving 15 bases between the germline ends. CDR3 residues: CASSPSRTVYNEQFF. The DNA of the CDR3 is TGTGCCAGCAGCCCCTCCCGGACTGTTTACAATGAGCAGTTCTTC.

V and J are TRBV19 and TRBJ2-7; TRBD1 or TRBD2 may be the D gene (5 bases each). Between the trimmed V and J ends, which lost 9 bases and 0 bases, there was a span of 9 bases. Germline CDR1 is LNHDA and CDR2 is SQIVND (reference sequence). This CDR3 has 12 amino acids. CDR3 coding DNA: TGTGCCAGCCGGGACGGCTCCTACGAGCAGTACTTC. It specifies CASRDGSYEQYF.

This clone was observed a few times. The rearrangement joins TRBV5-1 to TRBJ2-7, with TRBD1 matching 10 bases. Germline V CDR1 and CDR2: SGHRS, YFSETQ. The CDR3 is 15 residues long. Trimming at V came to 3 bases and at J to 3 bases, leaving 6 bases not matched to a gene. This chain's CDR3 is CASSSAGTGVYEQYF. The CDR3 DNA follows: TGCGCCAGCAGCTCAGCCGGGACAGGGGTCTACGAGCAGTACTTC.

CDR3 nucleotides: TGTGCCAGCAGCCAAGCCCTATCTGCTAACTATGGCTACACCTTC. Translation: CASSQALSANYGYTF. V is TRBV4-2 and J is TRBJ1-2; D unclear. The germline gives CDR1 LGHNA, CDR2 YNFKEQ. The germline V and J ends were trimmed by 1 base and 0 bases, with 9 bases remaining between them. The CDR3 is made up of 15 amino acids.

The chain joins TRBV19 to TRBJ1-2; TRBD1 aligns across 8 bases. The CDR3 has 17 amino acids. Trimming at V came to 3 bases and at J to 0 bases, leaving 9 bases not matched to a gene. Germline loops: CDR1 LNHDA, CDR2 SQIVND (reference sequence). CDR3 amino acids: CASSITAGGLTNYGYTF. DNA of the CDR3: TGTGCCAGTAGTATTACCGCAGGGGGCCTCACTAACTATGGCTACACCTTC. The full variable domain, with the rest looked up from reference TRBV19 and TRBJ1-2, is DGGITQSPKYLFRKEGQNVTLSCEQNLNHDAMYWYRQDPGQGLRLIYYSQIVNDFQKGDIAEGYSVSREKKESFPLTVTSAQKNPTAFYLCASSITAGGLTNYGYTFGSGTRLTVV.

This chain connects TRBV6-1 to TRBJ2-7, with D possibly matching TRBD2 (5 bases). The V gene lost 10 bases and the J gene lost 5 bases, with 15 bases spanning the gap. The CDR3 length is 12 residues. CDR1 is MNHNS, CDR2 SASEGT, per germline. The CDR3 loop reads CATRLAKHEQYF. CDR3 DNA sequence: TGTGCCACTCGGCTAGCTAAGCACGAGCAGTACTTC.

The chain carries TRBV6-6 and TRBJ2-7, with D perhaps TRBD2 (5 bases). V shed 7 bases and J shed 0 bases, with 10 bases lying between them. This CDR3 contains 13 residues. The V gene's germline CDR1 is MNHNY and CDR2 SVGAGI (reference sequence). The CDR3 bases are TGTGCCAGCATGAGGGCCTTCTCCTACGAGCAGTACTTC. Translated: CASMRAFSYEQYF.

The chain has TRBV5-6 and TRBJ2-3; 11 positions match TRBD2. CDR1 and CDR2 (germline): SGHDT, YYEEEE. This CDR3 contains 14 residues. The J segment lost 5 bases and the V segment lost 4 bases, leaving 3 bases of the junction unmatched. The CDR3 sequence is CASSRLAGGDTQYF. DNA of the CDR3: TGTGCCAGCAGCAGGCTAGCGGGAGGAGATACGCAGTATTTT.

The chain employs TRBV11-2 and TRBJ1-2; 10 bases are a match to TRBD1. Germline V gives CDR1 SGHAT, CDR2 FQNNGV. With 0 bases clipped from V and 7 bases from J, the junction kept 5 bases outside the gene matches. This CDR3 spans 15 amino acids. The CDR3 reads CASSLDIGQGGGYTF. The CDR3 nucleotides read TGTGCCAGCAGCTTAGATATCGGACAGGGGGGTGGCTACACCTTC.

The chain links TRBV18 to TRBJ2-7, with 9 nucleotides matching TRBD1. CDR1 KGHSH and CDR2 LQKENI come from the germline V gene. V dropped 2 bases and J dropped 8; count of bases not matched to a gene: 10. The CDR3 is 15 amino acids. The CDR3 region has the DNA TGTGCCAGCTCACCAGATCCCGGGACAGGGACGCAGCAGTACTTC. Translated, it gives CASSPDPGTGTQQYF.

This clone has more than one count but fewer than ten. V and J are TRBV7-2 and TRBJ1-5; unclear D gene. The CDR3 runs to 12 residues. CDR1 and CDR2 (germline): SGHTA, FQGNSA. V was trimmed by 4 bases and J by 3 bases, leaving 4 bases between them. DNA of the CDR3: TGTGCCAGCAGCTCAGACAATCAGCCCCAGCATTTT. Translating gives CASSSDNQPQHF.

This chain links TRBV25-1 with TRBJ1-2; D possibly corresponds to TRBD1 (5 bases). V lost 1 base and J 8 bases, leaving 26 bases between the germline ends. CDR3 length equals 18 residues. Germline V gene data show CDR1 as MGHDK and CDR2 as SYGVNS. CDR3 bases: TGTGCCAGCAGTGAATCGGGGCGAACTTCGACCCCCCTCGGAGGCTACACCTTC. Protein sequence: CASSESGRTSTPLGGYTF.

Here the CDR3 DNA reads TGTGCCAGCAGTGAACCGGGATCCCTAACGGAGTACTTC. Its translation: CASSEPGSLTEYF. V gene TRBV25-1 combines with J gene TRBJ2-7; D perhaps matches TRBD2 (5 bases). CDR3 size: 13 residues. V lost 2 bases to trimming and J lost 11 bases, with 16 bases between them. Germline V gives CDR1 MGHDK, CDR2 SYGVNS.

The V gene is TRBV27, the J gene TRBJ1-1; tentative D call: TRBD1 (5 bases). CDR3 size: 13 residues. Germline values: CDR1 MNHEY, CDR2 SMNVEV (reference sequence). V lost 5 bases to trimming and J lost 5 bases, with 12 bases between them. CDR3 coding DNA: TGTGCCAGCAGTGTAACAGGAGGGACTGAAGCTTTCTTT. Protein: CASSVTGGTEAFF.

This sequence joins TRBV29-1 and TRBJ1-2; unclear D gene. Trimming took 0 bases from V and 4 from J, leaving 6 bases between them. The CDR3 extends over 12 amino acids. Per the germline V gene, CDR1 is SQVTM and CDR2 is ANQGSEA. The CDR3 region has the DNA TGCAGCGTTGAAGAGGGTAGCTATGGCTACACCTTC. It encodes CSVEEGSYGYTF.

The J gene is TRBJ1-2, the V gene TRBV5-1; no firm D call. Between the trimmed V and J ends, which lost 3 bases and 4 bases, there was a span of 10 bases. This CDR3 has 13 amino acids. CDR1 is SGHRS and CDR2 is YFSETQ in the germline V gene. The CDR3 DNA sequence: TGCGCCAGCAGCTCCGACAATGGCTATGGCTACACCTTC. Translating gives CASSSDNGYGYTF.

The chain recombines TRBV19 with TRBJ1-5; the D is unclear. Germline loops: CDR1 LNHDA, CDR2 SQIVND (reference sequence). Trimming pared 8 bases from V and 2 bases from J, leaving 16 bases between. The CDR3 runs 15 residues. The CDR3 region is CASSRDGVGNQPQHF. In DNA, the CDR3 is TGTGCCAGTTCTCGAGACGGGGTCGGCAATCAGCCCCAGCATTTT.

V and J are TRBV6-6 and TRBJ1-1; D might be TRBD1 (5 bases). CDR1 is MNHNY and CDR2 is SVGAGI in the germline V gene (reference sequence). The CDR3 is 13 amino acids. Trimming took 2 bases from V and 5 from J, leaving 9 bases between them. The CDR3 loop is CASSYPQGTEAFF. The DNA of the CDR3 is TGTGCCAGCAGTTACCCTCAGGGAACTGAAGCTTTCTTT.

This clone has more than one count but fewer than ten. V usage is TRBV28 and J usage is TRBJ1-1; D may be TRBD1 (6 bases). V was clipped by 6 bases and J by 4 bases, with 15 bases between them. The germline V gene encodes CDR1 MDHEN and CDR2 SYDVKM. The CDR3 is made up of 14 amino acids. DNA of the CDR3: TGTGCCAGCAGGCCGGCAGGGGCGCCCACTGAAGCTTTCTTT. Translated: CASRPAGAPTEAFF.

The rearrangement joins TRBV11-3 to TRBJ1-4, with D possibly being TRBD1 (6 bases). Trimming shortened V by 5 bases and J by 8 bases, and 21 bases separated the two germline ends. The CDR3 totals 16 residues. Germline CDR1 reads SGHNT; CDR2 reads YENEEA. CDR3 loop: CASSPRVRGGSEKLFF. In DNA, the CDR3 is TGTGCCAGCAGCCCCCGCGTCAGGGGTGGCTCAGAAAAACTGTTTTTT. Full variable domain (outside the CDR3, taken from reference TRBV11-3 and TRBJ1-4): EAGVVQSPRYKIIEKKQPVAFWCNPISGHNTLYWYLQNLGQGPELLIRYENEEAVDDSQLPKDRFSAERLKGVDSTLKIQPAELGDSAVYLCASSPRVRGGSEKLFFGSGTQLSVL.

The genes are TRBV2 and TRBJ2-7; no clear D gene. Trimming removed 8 bases from V and 1 base from J, with 9 bases in between. CDR3 length: 12 amino acids. Germline V gene lookup returns CDR1 SNHLY and CDR2 FYNNEI. This chain's CDR3 is CASQLESYEQYF. In nucleotides, the CDR3 is TGTGCCAGCCAACTGGAGTCCTACGAGCAGTACTTC.

The gene calls are TRBV6-5 and TRBJ1-1, with 7 bases matching TRBD1. The germline V gene has CDR1 MNHEY and CDR2 SVGAGI. After removal of 7 bases from V and 3 bases from J, the junction contained 11 bases not matched to a gene. The CDR3 is 15 amino acids. In DNA, the CDR3 is TGTGCCAGCACCAAAGACAGGGTCGGGTACACTGAAGCTTTCTTT. It encodes CASTKDRVGYTEAFF.

In this sample, this clone turned up once. The rearrangement joins TRBV19 to TRBJ1-5; 7 bases map to TRBD1. Germline assignment: CDR1 LNHDA and CDR2 SQIVND (reference sequence). The CDR3 totals 17 residues. J was trimmed by 3 bases and V by 5 bases; bases with no gene match: 13. Here the CDR3 DNA reads TGTGCCAGTAGTTCCGATGGGGGACAGCCCTTCAATCAGCCCCAGCATTTT. Protein: CASSSDGGQPFNQPQHF.

The CDR3 DNA reads as TGCGCCAGCAGCCAAGCTAGCGGGAGGGGGGGCGGCGAGCAGTTCTTC. It encodes CASSQASGRGGGEQFF. This chain connects TRBV4-1 to TRBJ2-1, with 12 positions matching TRBD2. Germline V gives CDR1 MGHRA, CDR2 YSYEKL. The J segment lost 10 bases and the V segment lost 1 base, leaving 8 bases of the junction unmatched. This CDR3 contains 16 residues.